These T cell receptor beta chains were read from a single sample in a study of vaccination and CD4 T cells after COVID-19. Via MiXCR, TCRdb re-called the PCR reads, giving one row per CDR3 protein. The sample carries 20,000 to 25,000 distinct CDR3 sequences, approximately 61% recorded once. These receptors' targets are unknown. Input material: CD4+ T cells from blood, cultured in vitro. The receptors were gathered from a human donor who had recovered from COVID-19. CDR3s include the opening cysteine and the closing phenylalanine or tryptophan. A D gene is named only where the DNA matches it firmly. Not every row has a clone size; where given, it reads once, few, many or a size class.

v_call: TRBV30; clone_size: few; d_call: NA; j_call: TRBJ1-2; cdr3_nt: TGTGCCTGGAGCTTTGGAACAGGGAGAACCTACACCTTC; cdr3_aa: CAWSFGTGRTYTF
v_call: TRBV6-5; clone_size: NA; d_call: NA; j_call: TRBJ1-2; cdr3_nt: TGTGCCAGCAGTTACTCGGAAGGGGACGGCTACACCTTC; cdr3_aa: CASSYSEGDGYTF
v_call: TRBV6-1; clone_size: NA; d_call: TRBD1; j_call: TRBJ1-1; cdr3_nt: TGTGCCAGCAGCTTATACGGGACAGGGAACACTGAAGCTTTCTTT; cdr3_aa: CASSLYGTGNTEAFF
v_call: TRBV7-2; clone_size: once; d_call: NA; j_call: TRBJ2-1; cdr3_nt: TGTGCCAGCAGCTTAGGAGGATGGCAGTTCTTC; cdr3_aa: CASSLGGWQFF
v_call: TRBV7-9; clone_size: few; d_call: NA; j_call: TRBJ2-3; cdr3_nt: TGTGCCAGCAGCTTTGTCTTAGATACGCAGTATTTT; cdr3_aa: CASSFVLDTQYF
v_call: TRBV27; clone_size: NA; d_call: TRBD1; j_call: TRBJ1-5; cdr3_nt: TGTGCCAGCAGTCCAGACAGGGGGCCAAGTCAGCCCCAGCATTTT; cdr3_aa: CASSPDRGPSQPQHF
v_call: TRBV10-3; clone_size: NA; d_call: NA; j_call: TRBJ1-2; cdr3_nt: TGTGCCATCAGTCAGGGAGGGGGCTACACCTTC; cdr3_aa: CAISQGGGYTF
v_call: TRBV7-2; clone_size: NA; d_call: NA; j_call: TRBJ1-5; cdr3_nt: TGTGCCAGCAGCTTACGAAGGGACCAGCCCCAGCATTTT; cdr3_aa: CASSLRRDQPQHF
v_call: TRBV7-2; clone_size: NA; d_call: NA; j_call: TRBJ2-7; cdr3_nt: TGTGCCAGCAGCTTACTCGCGGATATCTACGAGCAGTACTTC; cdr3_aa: CASSLLADIYEQYF
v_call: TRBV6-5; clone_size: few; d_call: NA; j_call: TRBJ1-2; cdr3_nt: TGTGCCAGCAGTTACTCAACAGGCGAGGGTGGCTACACCTTC; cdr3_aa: CASSYSTGEGGYTF
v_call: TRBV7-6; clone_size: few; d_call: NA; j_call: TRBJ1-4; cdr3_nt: TGTGCCAGCAGGCGTTCACAGGGCCCAACTAATGAAAAACTGTTTTTT; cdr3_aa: CASRRSQGPTNEKLFF
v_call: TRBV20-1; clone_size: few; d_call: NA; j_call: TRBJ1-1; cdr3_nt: TGCAGTGCTCCGGACCGGCGTAGAGGGGAGTATACGTTT; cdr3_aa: CSAPDRRRGEYTF
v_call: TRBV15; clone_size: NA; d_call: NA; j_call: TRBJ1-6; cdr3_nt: TGTGCCACCAGCAGAGAGGCGACCTATAATTCACCCCTCCACTTT; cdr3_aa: CATSREATYNSPLHF
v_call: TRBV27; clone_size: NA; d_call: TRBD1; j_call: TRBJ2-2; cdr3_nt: TGTGCCAGCAGTACGGCAGGGGGCAGCGCCGGGGAGCTGTTTTTT; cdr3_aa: CASSTAGGSAGELFF
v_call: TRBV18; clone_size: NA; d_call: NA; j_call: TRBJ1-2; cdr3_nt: TGTGCCAGCTCACCACGTTCCGGGGGCGATGGCTACACCTTC; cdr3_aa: CASSPRSGGDGYTF
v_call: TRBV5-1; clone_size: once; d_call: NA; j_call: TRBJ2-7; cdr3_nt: TGCGCCAGCAGCCGCCAGCTGGCAGGGAGCCACGAGCAGTACTTC; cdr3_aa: CASSRQLAGSHEQYF
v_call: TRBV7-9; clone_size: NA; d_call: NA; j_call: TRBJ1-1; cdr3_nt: TGTGCCAGCAGTAGACTCGGAGACACTGAAGCTTTCTTT; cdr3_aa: CASSRLGDTEAFF
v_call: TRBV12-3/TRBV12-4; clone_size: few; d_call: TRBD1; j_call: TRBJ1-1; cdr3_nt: TGTGCCAGCAGTTGGACAGGGAACACTGAAGCTTTCTTT; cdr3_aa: CASSWTGNTEAFF
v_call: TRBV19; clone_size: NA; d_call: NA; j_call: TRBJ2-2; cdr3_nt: TGTGCCAGTAATCCATCAGGGAGTACCGGGGAGCTGTTTTTT; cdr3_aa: CASNPSGSTGELFF
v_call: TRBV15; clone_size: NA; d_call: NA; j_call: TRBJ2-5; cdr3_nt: TGTGCCACCAGCACGGAGACAACCCAAGAGACCCAGTACTTC; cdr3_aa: CATSTETTQETQYF
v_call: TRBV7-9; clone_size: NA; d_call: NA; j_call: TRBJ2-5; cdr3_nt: TGTGCCAGCAGCTTAGCGCGACATCGGGAACCGAGGGAGACCCAGTACTTC; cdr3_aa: CASSLARHREPRETQYF
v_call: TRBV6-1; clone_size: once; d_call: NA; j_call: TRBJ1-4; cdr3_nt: TGTGCCACCCAACTAGGCAGGGCCACAACTAATGAAAAACTGTTTTTT; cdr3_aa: CATQLGRATTNEKLFF
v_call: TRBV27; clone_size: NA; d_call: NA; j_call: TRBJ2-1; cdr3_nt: TGTGCCAGTCGCGCTGCCCAGATATTGGATGAGCAGTTCTTC; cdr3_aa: CASRAAQILDEQFF
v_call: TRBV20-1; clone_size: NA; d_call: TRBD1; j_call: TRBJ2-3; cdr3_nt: TGCAGTGGGGGGGACAGGGGAGACGGGGCAGATACGCAGTATTTT; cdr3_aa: CSGGDRGDGADTQYF
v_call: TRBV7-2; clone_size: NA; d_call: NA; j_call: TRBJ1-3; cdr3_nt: TGTGCCAGCAGCTTAGTCGCAGCCTCTGGAAACACCATATATTTT; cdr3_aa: CASSLVAASGNTIYF
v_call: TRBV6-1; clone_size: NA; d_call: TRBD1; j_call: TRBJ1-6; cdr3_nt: TGTGCCAGCCGATGGACAGGGGATAATTCACCCCTCCACTTT; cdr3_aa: CASRWTGDNSPLHF
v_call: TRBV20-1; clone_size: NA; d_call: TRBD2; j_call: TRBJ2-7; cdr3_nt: TGCAGTGCTAGCCTAGCGGGAGGGTACGAGCAGTACTTC; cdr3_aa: CSASLAGGYEQYF
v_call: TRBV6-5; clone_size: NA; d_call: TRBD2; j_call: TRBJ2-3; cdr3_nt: TGTGCCAGCAGTTACTCGAGAGGCGGGGGGGGCATGGGGGCGCAGTATTTT; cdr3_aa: CASSYSRGGGGMGAQYF
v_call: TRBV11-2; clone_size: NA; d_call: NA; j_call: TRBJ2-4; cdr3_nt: TGTGCCAGCAGCTCGTCGACAGGAGGCGGCATTCAGTACTTC; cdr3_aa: CASSSSTGGGIQYF
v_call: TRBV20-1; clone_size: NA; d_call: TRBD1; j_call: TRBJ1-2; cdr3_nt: TGCAGTGCTAGAGAGGGGCGACAGGGGATAGGCTACACCTTC; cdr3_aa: CSAREGRQGIGYTF
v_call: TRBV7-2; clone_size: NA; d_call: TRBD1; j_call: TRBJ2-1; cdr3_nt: TGTGCCAGCGCCCGGGACAGATACAATGAGCAGTTCTTC; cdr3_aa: CASARDRYNEQFF
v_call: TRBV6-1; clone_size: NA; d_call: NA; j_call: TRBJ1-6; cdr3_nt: TGTGCCAGCAGTGAAAGGGGCAGAGGAGGGTCACCCCTCCACTTT; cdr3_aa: CASSERGRGGSPLHF
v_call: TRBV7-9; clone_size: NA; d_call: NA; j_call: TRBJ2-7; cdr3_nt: TGTGCCAGCAGGACAGGTGGGGAGCAGTACTTC; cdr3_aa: CASRTGGEQYF
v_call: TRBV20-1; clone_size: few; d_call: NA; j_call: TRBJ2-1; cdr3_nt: TGCAGTGCTTCGGCGGTTGACAATGAGCAGTTCTTC; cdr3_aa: CSASAVDNEQFF
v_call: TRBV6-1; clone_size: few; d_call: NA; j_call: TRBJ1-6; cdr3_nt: TGTGCCAGCAGTGTGGGGGGAACTAATTCACCCCTCCACTTT; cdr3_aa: CASSVGGTNSPLHF
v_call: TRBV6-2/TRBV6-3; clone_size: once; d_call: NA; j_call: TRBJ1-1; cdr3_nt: TGTGCCAGCAGTTACAACCGGGGGCGGGTGAACACTGAAGCTTTCTTT; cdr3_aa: CASSYNRGRVNTEAFF
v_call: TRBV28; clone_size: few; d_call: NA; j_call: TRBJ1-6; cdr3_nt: TGTGCCAGCAGTTTAGAGGGGACCAGCTCCTATAATTCACCCCTCCACTTT; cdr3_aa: CASSLEGTSSYNSPLHF
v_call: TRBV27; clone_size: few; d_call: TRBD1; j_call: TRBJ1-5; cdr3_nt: TGTGCCAGCAGTCCAAAGACAGGGGTTGGCAATCAGCCCCAGCATTTT; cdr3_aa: CASSPKTGVGNQPQHF
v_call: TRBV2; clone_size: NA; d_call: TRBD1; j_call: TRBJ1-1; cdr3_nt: TGTGCCAGCAGGGGACAGGGGAGCACTGAAGCTTTCTTT; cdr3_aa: CASRGQGSTEAFF
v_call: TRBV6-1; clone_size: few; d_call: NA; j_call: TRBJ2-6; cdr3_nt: TGTGCCAGCCGGGGGTCTGGGGCCAACGTCCTGACTTTC; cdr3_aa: CASRGSGANVLTF
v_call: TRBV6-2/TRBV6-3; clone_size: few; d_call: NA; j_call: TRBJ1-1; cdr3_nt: TGTGCCAGCAGTACAACAGGGAGGACTGAAGCTTTCTTT; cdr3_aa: CASSTTGRTEAFF
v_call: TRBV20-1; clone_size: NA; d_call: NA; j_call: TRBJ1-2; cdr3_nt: TGCAGTGCTAGAAAGGCGCTCGGGACTGAGGACTATGGCTACACCTTC; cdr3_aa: CSARKALGTEDYGYTF
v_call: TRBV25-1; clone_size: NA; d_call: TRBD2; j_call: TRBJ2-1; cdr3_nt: TGTGCCAGCAGTGAGTTGGGACTAGCGGGAGTTGAGCAGTTCTTC; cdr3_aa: CASSELGLAGVEQFF
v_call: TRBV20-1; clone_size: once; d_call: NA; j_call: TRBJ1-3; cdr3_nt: TGCAGTGCCGCAGGGGTTCCTGGAAACACCATATATTTT; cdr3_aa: CSAAGVPGNTIYF
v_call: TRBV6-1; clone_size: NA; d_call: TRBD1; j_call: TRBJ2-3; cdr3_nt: TGTGCCAGTGGGACAGGGGGAGATACGCAGTATTTT; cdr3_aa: CASGTGGDTQYF
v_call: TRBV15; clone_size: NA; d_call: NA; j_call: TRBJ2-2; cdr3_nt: TGTGCCACCAGCAGAGATCTAACAGACACCGGGGAGCTGTTTTTT; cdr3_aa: CATSRDLTDTGELFF